The source of this TCR beta chain is a study of shared clonotypes between healthy human individuals. Repertoires were generated with immunoSEQ multiplex PCR, while TCRdb's copy carries only in-frame clones and drops some. Of about 2.2 million clones listed, approximately 94% are singletons. CD45RO-negative, CCR7-positively selected cells formed the naive CD8 fraction, excluding terminally differentiated effector memory CD45RA+ cells. The specimen sequenced was naive CD8+ T cells from PBMCs. The sequence was obtained from a man aged 18-30 years in good health. Some clones in this sample may be carry-over from other donors' samples.

CDR3 in DNA: TGCGCCAGCAGCCCCTTCGGGGTCTCCACAGATACGCAGTATTTT. This gives the protein CASSPFGVSTDTQYF. The rearrangement uses TRBV4-1 and TRBJ2-3, with D possibly matching TRBD2 (5 bases). Germline V lookup: CDR1 MGHRA, CDR2 YSYEKL. The CDR3 has 15 amino acids. The V and J ends lost 4 bases and 2 bases respectively, with 13 bases between them.